The 27 T cell receptor beta chains below were found in one sample sequenced in a study of T cell changes during pregnancy in multiple sclerosis. This table comes from immunoSEQ multiplex PCR, and its TCRdb copy is limited to in-frame clones, with some not included. The data hold about 65,000 clones, with over 80% observed a single time. Sequenced here: CD8+ T cells from peripheral blood mononuclear cells, sampled in the third trimester of pregnancy. The receptors stem from a female donor in good health, enrolled as a control in a pregnancy study.

The chain is built from TRBV4-1 and TRBJ1-2, with a tentative D call TRBD1 (6 bases). Between the trimmed V and J ends, which lost 0 bases and 3 bases, there was a span of 11 bases. From germline, CDR1 is MGHRA and CDR2 YSYEKL. The CDR3 runs 15 residues. CDR3 DNA: TGCGCCAGCAGCCAAGAAGGCCGACAGGACTATGGCTACACCTTC. It yields the protein CASSQEGRQDYGYTF.

This clone came up once. The rearrangement joins TRBV7-9 to TRBJ2-7; D remains ambiguous. Trimming took 5 bases from V and 4 from J, leaving 12 bases between them. CDR1 and CDR2 (germline): SEHNR, FQNEAQ (reference sequence). The CDR3 consists of 13 residues. CDR3 sequence: CASSPRVRYEQYF. In DNA form, the CDR3 reads TGTGCCAGCAGCCCACGGGTACGGTACGAGCAGTACTTC.

The V and J genes are TRBV9 and TRBJ2-7; 7 bases are shared with TRBD1. The CDR3 is made up of 16 amino acids. CDR1 is SGDLS and CDR2 is YYNGEE in the germline V gene. The J segment lost 5 bases and the V segment lost 0 bases, leaving 11 bases of the junction unmatched. CDR3 DNA: TGTGCCAGCAGCGTAGGGGGGCGAGGGGGCATCCACGAGCAGTACTTC. Its protein is CASSVGGRGGIHEQYF.

The chain is built from TRBV19 and TRBJ1-1, with TRBD1 as a possible D gene (5 bases). Germline assignment: CDR1 LNHDA and CDR2 SQIVND (reference sequence). This CDR3 spans 13 amino acids. Trimming left V 6 bases short and J 5 bases short, with 13 bases between. CDR3 coding DNA: TGTGCCAGTAGCCCGATGGGGCAGACTGAAGCTTTCTTT. Encoded protein: CASSPMGQTEAFF. The full variable domain, in which reference TRBV19 and TRBJ1-1 provide the parts outside the CDR3, is DGGITQSPKYLFRKEGQNVTLSCEQNLNHDAMYWYRQDPGQGLRLIYYSQIVNDFQKGDIAEGYSVSREKKESFPLTVTSAQKNPTAFYLCASSPMGQTEAFFGQGTRLTVV.

The chain has TRBV7-9 and TRBJ2-2; D might be TRBD2 (6 bases). Germline loops: CDR1 SEHNR, CDR2 FQNEAQ (reference sequence). CDR3 length: 16 amino acids. Trimming cost V 5 bases and J 1 base, with 14 bases left between them. The CDR3 sequence: CASSKPWGENTGELFF. In DNA, the CDR3 is TGTGCCAGCAGCAAGCCCTGGGGGGAGAACACCGGGGAGCTGTTTTTT.

The V call is TRBV27, the J call TRBJ2-5, with TRBD2 identical over 11 bases. Per germline, CDR1 MNHEY and CDR2 SMNVEV (reference sequence). The CDR3 is 15 amino acids. V trimming: 5 bases; J trimming: 4 bases; junction bases outside the gene matches: 6. CDR3 sequence: CASSPIAGGRETQYF. The CDR3 bases are TGTGCCAGCAGTCCTATAGCGGGGGGGCGAGAGACCCAGTACTTC.

The CDR3 loop is CASSPGTGFGYTF. The CDR3 nucleotides are TGTGCCAGCAGTCCCGGGACAGGGTTTGGCTACACCTTC. The rearrangement links TRBV14 to TRBJ1-2; 9 positions agree with TRBD1. Unmatched junction bases numbered 6, after V lost 6 bases and J lost 7 bases. Germline-derived CDR1 and CDR2 are SGHDN and FVKESK. The CDR3 totals 13 residues.

This clone was seen once. This rearrangement joins TRBV7-9 to TRBJ2-3; the match to TRBD1 covers 12 bases. J lost 3 bases, V lost 5 bases, and 12 bases had no gene match. CDR3 length equals 18 residues. Per the germline V gene, CDR1 is SEHNR and CDR2 is FQNEAQ (reference sequence). The CDR3 region has the DNA TGTGCCAGCAGCCCAAGGAGGGACAGGGGGCTTTCGACAGATACGCAGTATTTT. This gives the protein CASSPRRDRGLSTDTQYF. Full variable domain (rest looked up from reference TRBV7-9 and TRBJ2-3): DTGVSQNPRHKITKRGQNVTFRCDPISEHNRLYWYRQTLGQGPEFLTYFQNEAQLEKSRLLSDRFSAERPKGSFSTLEIQRTEQGDSAMYLCASSPRRDRGLSTDTQYFGPGTRLTVL.

V gene TRBV19 combines with J gene TRBJ1-3; 7 nucleotides align to TRBD1. This CDR3 has 14 residues. The V segment lost 5 bases and the J segment 4 bases; nucleotides outside the gene matches: 5. CDR1 is LNHDA, CDR2 SQIVND, per germline (reference sequence). CDR3 amino acids: CASSEQGDGNTIYF. CDR3 in DNA: TGTGCCAGTAGTGAGCAGGGGGACGGAAACACCATATATTTT.

In its sample, this clone was seen once. The rearrangement joins TRBV4-1 to TRBJ2-3; possible D gene TRBD2, 6 bases. Germline CDR1 and CDR2: MGHRA and YSYEKL. V was shortened by 1 base and J by 2 bases, with 7 bases between the two germline ends. CDR3 length: 14 amino acids. This CDR3 is CASSQGDSTDTQYF. As DNA, the CDR3 is TGCGCCAGCAGCCAAGGGGACTCCACAGATACGCAGTATTTT.

The chain uses TRBV7-8 and TRBJ2-3; 8 nucleotides match TRBD2. Germline assignment: CDR1 SGHVS and CDR2 FQNEAQ. CDR3 length: 17 residues. Losses at the gene ends were 5 bases for V and 3 bases for J; bases not matched to a gene: 13. The CDR3 loop is CASSRFGGAVETDTQYF. DNA of the CDR3: TGTGCCAGCAGCAGATTCGGGGGGGCGGTAGAAACAGATACGCAGTATTTT.

The V and J genes are TRBV9 and TRBJ1-2, with D uncertain. The CDR3 runs 14 residues. Germline V gene data show CDR1 as SGDLS and CDR2 as YYNGEE. V was shortened by 3 bases and J by 8 bases, with 17 bases between the two germline ends. DNA for the CDR3: TGTGCCAGCAGCGCTACTATGGCACATCAAGGCTACACCTTC. Encoded protein: CASSATMAHQGYTF.

This sequence joins TRBV5-6 and TRBJ2-7; 12 bases match TRBD2. Losses at the gene ends were 0 bases for V and 3 bases for J; bases not matched to a gene: 4. The CDR3 is 16 amino acids. Germline V gene lookup returns CDR1 SGHDT and CDR2 YYEEEE. For the CDR3, the DNA is TGTGCCAGCAGCTTGGGCTCGGGACTAGCGGGCTACGAGCAGTACTTC. This codes for CASSLGSGLAGYEQYF.

This clone was detected once. The J gene is TRBJ1-1, the V gene TRBV9; perhaps TRBD1 as D (6 bases). This CDR3 comprises 14 residues. V lost 2 bases and J 5 bases, leaving 13 bases between the germline ends. The germline V gene has CDR1 SGDLS and CDR2 YYNGEE. The CDR3 bases are TGTGCCAGCAGCGTTCGGGGGGCGGGGACTGAAGCTTTCTTT. This encodes CASSVRGAGTEAFF.

The chain recombines TRBV9 with TRBJ1-1; D remains ambiguous. The CDR3 has 15 amino acids. Per germline, CDR1 SGDLS and CDR2 YYNGEE. The ends were cut back, 0 bases at V and 0 bases at J, with 9 bases in the middle. The CDR3 DNA is TGTGCCAGCAGCGTAGGCGTTCTAATGAACACTGAAGCTTTCTTT. It is translated as CASSVGVLMNTEAFF.

This chain connects TRBV4-2 to TRBJ2-5; D gene uncertain. The germline gives CDR1 LGHNA, CDR2 YNFKEQ. The V and J ends lost 0 bases and 5 bases respectively, with 13 bases between them. The CDR3 has 15 residues. DNA of the CDR3: TGTGCCAGCAGCCAAGATCATGGAGTCTTTGAGACCCAGTACTTC. The encoded protein is CASSQDHGVFETQYF.

The CDR3 region has the DNA TGTGCCAGCAGCTCGACTAGCGGGGGCCCAGATACGCAGTATTTT. The encoded protein is CASSSTSGGPDTQYF. This rearrangement joins TRBV7-9 to TRBJ2-3; TRBD2 matches at 12 bases. J gave up 4 bases and V 4 bases, and 3 bases lay outside the gene matches. This CDR3 contains 15 residues. Germline lookup yields CDR1 SEHNR and CDR2 FQNEAQ (reference sequence).

This rearrangement joins TRBV7-2 to TRBJ2-7, with TRBD2 matching over 8 bases. Looked up from germline, CDR1 is SGHTA and CDR2 is FQGNSA. CDR3 length: 15 residues. V was pared by 3 bases and J by 2 bases, with 6 bases of the junction left unmatched. CDR3 in DNA: TGTGCCAGCAGCTTCTATGACGGGGGGGCCTACGAGCAGTACTTC. Its translation is CASSFYDGGAYEQYF.

The chain joins TRBV19 to TRBJ1-6; the D is unclear. The CDR3 has 15 residues. The V gene's germline CDR1 is LNHDA and CDR2 SQIVND (reference sequence). The germline V and J ends were trimmed by 1 base and 7 bases, with 11 bases remaining between them. The chain's CDR3 is CASSIAPGSNSPLHF. DNA of the CDR3: TGTGCCAGTAGTATAGCCCCCGGGAGCAATTCACCCCTCCACTTT.

Only one count was recorded for this clone. The DNA for the CDR3 is TGTGCCAGCAGCGTAGAACAGGGGGCGCTCGAGCAGTACTTC. Translating gives CASSVEQGALEQYF. The chain carries TRBV9 and TRBJ2-7; 9 bases agree with TRBD1. Trimming at V came to 0 bases and at J to 6 bases, leaving 4 bases not matched to a gene. The CDR3 sequence is 14 residues long. Germline V CDR1 and CDR2: SGDLS, YYNGEE.

This chain uses TRBV30 with TRBJ2-4; the match to TRBD1 covers 8 bases. Germline CDR1 is GTSNPN and CDR2 is SVGIG (reference sequence). There are 14 residues in the CDR3. J lost 8 bases, V lost 2 bases, and 8 bases had no gene match. The CDR3: CAWSSRTGRYIQYF. Here the CDR3 DNA reads TGTGCCTGGAGTTCACGGACAGGGAGGTACATTCAGTACTTC.

The chain joins TRBV14 to TRBJ2-7; 10 nucleotides match TRBD2. CDR3 size: 17 residues. V dropped 1 base and J dropped 1; count of bases not matched to a gene: 7. Per the germline V gene, CDR1 is SGHDN and CDR2 is FVKESK. CDR3 protein: CASSQVVSGGSSYEQYF. Here the CDR3 DNA reads TGTGCCAGCAGCCAAGTTGTTAGCGGGGGGTCGTCCTACGAGCAGTACTTC.

The gene calls are TRBV14 and TRBJ1-6; TRBD1 might be the D (6 bases). This CDR3 is built from 15 residues. Per germline, CDR1 SGHDN and CDR2 FVKESK. The V end was cut by 2 bases, the J end by 6 bases, with 11 bases between. CDR3 coding DNA: TGTGCCAGCAGCCAAAAGATAGGGGGTAATTCACCCCTCCACTTT. Its protein product is CASSQKIGGNSPLHF.

The gene calls are TRBV27 and TRBJ1-1, with 9 bases fitting TRBD1. With 8 bases clipped from V and 5 bases from J, the junction kept 12 bases outside the gene matches. Germline V lookup: CDR1 MNHEY, CDR2 SMNVEV (reference sequence). The CDR3 runs 15 residues. CDR3 DNA: TGTGCCAGCTACTTACAGGGGGCGAGGGTGACTGAAGCTTTCTTT. This codes for CASYLQGARVTEAFF.

This chain links TRBV7-2 with TRBJ2-3; 7 nucleotides line up with TRBD2. Germline V lookup: CDR1 SGHTA, CDR2 FQGNSA. The CDR3 covers 15 residues. The trim removed 2 bases at V and 6 bases at J, leaving 8 bases unmatched. For the CDR3, the DNA is TGTGCCAGCAGCTTATGGGCCGGGGGGTCTGATACGCAGTATTTT. This codes for CASSLWAGGSDTQYF.

The chain has TRBV27 and TRBJ2-7, with D tentatively TRBD1 (6 bases). Per the germline V gene, CDR1 is MNHEY and CDR2 is SMNVEV (reference sequence). The V and J ends lost 5 bases and 1 base respectively, with 9 bases between them. The CDR3 consists of 13 residues. As DNA, the CDR3 is TGTGCCAGCAGTATAGGACAGTCCTACGAGCAGTACTTC. Its protein is CASSIGQSYEQYF.

The chain couples TRBV5-5 to TRBJ1-4, with 7 bases matching TRBD1. With V trimmed by 7 bases and J by 0 bases, 9 bases remained unmatched. The germline V gene encodes CDR1 SGHKS and CDR2 YYEKEE (reference sequence). This CDR3 has 16 amino acids. CDR3 DNA: TGTGCCAGCGGCGAAGGGACAGTTGCAACTAATGAAAAACTGTTTTTT. It yields the protein CASGEGTVATNEKLFF.